The 30 T cell receptor beta chains below all came from one sample that was sequenced in a study of cytomegalovirus exposure and HLA in healthy donors. The PCR used 60 Vbeta and 13 Jbeta primers. Generated by immunoSEQ multiplex PCR, the TCRdb table keeps only in-frame clones and is missing some. The data show about 90,000 clones, roughly 60% seen once. The sample was PBMCs. Receptors originate from a woman aged 50 to 65 in good health and CMV-seropositive.

V and J are TRBV5-1 and TRBJ2-2; 10 nucleotides match TRBD1. V trimming: 0 bases; J trimming: 4 bases; junction bases outside the gene matches: 6. The CDR3 has 17 amino acids. Germline loops: CDR1 SGHRS, CDR2 YFSETQ. CDR3 sequence (DNA): TGCGCCAGCAGCTTGGTTGGACAGGGGGTTCTCACCGGGGAGCTGTTTTTT. Amino acids: CASSLVGQGVLTGELFF.

The chain has TRBV7-9 and TRBJ1-1, with TRBD1 identical over 7 bases. Trimming took 1 base from V and 8 from J; bases not matched to a gene: 4. Germline CDR1 reads SEHNR; CDR2 reads FQNEAQ (reference sequence). The CDR3 sequence is 13 residues long. CDR3 amino acids: CASSLGGDSEAFF. The CDR3 DNA follows: TGTGCCAGCAGCTTAGGCGGGGACAGCGAAGCTTTCTTT.

The V call is TRBV7-3, the J call TRBJ2-2, with D maybe TRBD2 (6 bases). This CDR3 has 15 residues. Germline V gene data show CDR1 as SGHTA and CDR2 as FQGTGA. Trimming removed 3 bases from V and 5 bases from J, with 13 bases in between. CDR3 sequence (DNA): TGTGCCAGCAGCTTGGGCGGGGTGATAACCGGGGAGCTGTTTTTT. Protein sequence: CASSLGGVITGELFF.

J is TRBJ2-4 and V is TRBV7-2; TRBD1 is a possible D gene (5 bases). CDR1 is SGHTA and CDR2 is FQGNSA in the germline V gene. V shed 1 base and J shed 7 bases, with 11 bases lying between them. The CDR3 is made up of 14 amino acids. CDR3 sequence (DNA): TGTGCCAGCAGCTTAGAACAGGCCCGGAACATTCAGTACTTC. Translation gives CASSLEQARNIQYF.

The chain combines TRBV5-1 with TRBJ1-6, with D perhaps matching TRBD1 (5 bases). With 1 base removed from V and 7 bases from J, the gap between germline ends came to 12 bases. The CDR3 length is 15 residues. Germline values: CDR1 SGHRS, CDR2 YFSETQ. The CDR3 region is CASSLSGHRNSPLHF. The CDR3 DNA sequence: TGCGCCAGCAGCTTGTCTGGACACAGAAATTCACCCCTCCACTTT.

This chain connects TRBV5-5 to TRBJ2-3, with 8 positions matching TRBD2. The CDR3 length is 15 residues. Unmatched junction bases numbered 12, after V lost 7 bases and J lost 5 bases. The V gene's germline CDR1 is SGHKS and CDR2 YYEKEE (reference sequence). The CDR3 DNA reads as TGTGCCAGCGGACCGGGGGGGCGACGAGGAGATACGCAGTATTTT. It translates to CASGPGGRRGDTQYF. The variable domain in full, with the rest retrieved from reference TRBV5-5 and TRBJ2-3, is DAGVTQSPTHLIKTRGQQVTLRCSPISGHKSVSWYQQVLGQGPQFIFQYYEKEERGRGNFPDRFSARQFPNYSSELNVNALLLGDSALYLCASGPGGRRGDTQYFGPGTRLTVL.

The chain has TRBV29-1 and TRBJ2-3, with 9 bases aligning to TRBD2. This CDR3 has 14 amino acids. The germline CDR1 and CDR2 sequences are SQVTM and ANQGSEA. V lost 5 bases and J lost 2; bases outside the gene matches: 5. CDR3 bases: TGCAGCGTTCCGACTAGCGGAAACACAGATACGCAGTATTTT. Amino acid sequence: CSVPTSGNTDTQYF.

The chain has TRBV30 and TRBJ2-5; D is uncertain. This CDR3 spans 11 amino acids. V was trimmed by 5 bases and J by 4 bases, leaving 8 bases between them. CDR1 GTSNPN and CDR2 SVGIG come from the germline V gene (reference sequence). CDR3 sequence: CAWGRSETQYF. As DNA, the CDR3 is TGTGCCTGGGGTCGGTCAGAGACCCAGTACTTC.

This clone was counted between two and nine times. The J gene is TRBJ2-3, the V gene TRBV28; TRBD2 matches 8 bases. The CDR3 covers 15 residues. With 6 bases clipped from V and 5 bases from J, the junction kept 10 bases outside the gene matches. Germline V lookup: CDR1 MDHEN, CDR2 SYDVKM. This CDR3 is CASSGGASFGDTQYF. The CDR3 DNA sequence: TGTGCCAGCAGCGGGGGGGCGTCATTTGGAGATACGCAGTATTTT.

This chain connects TRBV27 to TRBJ1-2, with D possibly matching TRBD1 (6 bases). The CDR3 is 13 residues long. V gave up 5 bases and J gave up 5 bases, with 12 bases separating them. CDR1 is MNHEY and CDR2 is SMNVEV in the germline V gene (reference sequence). DNA for the CDR3: TGTGCCAGCAGTCATATACAGGGATATGGCTACACCTTC. Translating gives CASSHIQGYGYTF.

The chain carries TRBV5-5 and TRBJ2-5; 7 bases map to TRBD1. The germline V gene encodes CDR1 SGHKS and CDR2 YYEKEE (reference sequence). The V and J ends lost 0 bases and 5 bases, in that order; junction bases with no gene match: 7. The length of the CDR3 is 15 residues. CDR3 amino acids: CASSLDVGGRETQYF. The CDR3 bases are TGTGCCAGCAGCTTGGATGTAGGGGGCAGGGAGACCCAGTACTTC.

The V call is TRBV27, the J call TRBJ1-5; 8 nucleotides agree with TRBD1. CDR3 length: 14 residues. Germline assignment: CDR1 MNHEY and CDR2 SMNVEV (reference sequence). J gave up 0 bases and V 6 bases, and 1 base lay outside the gene matches. The CDR3 is CASRTGDSNQPQHF. The CDR3 DNA reads as TGTGCCAGCAGGACAGGGGATAGCAATCAGCCCCAGCATTTT.

The chain is built from TRBV6-1 and TRBJ1-1; D might be TRBD1 (5 bases). The length of the CDR3 is 15 residues. The germline V gene encodes CDR1 MNHNS and CDR2 SASEGT. Deletions cut 5 bases from V and 1 base from J, with 14 bases between. In DNA, the CDR3 is TGTGCCAGCAGTCGGAGAGAAGACAGGAACACTGAAGCTTTCTTT. This translates into CASSRREDRNTEAFF.

A few counts support this clone. The chain employs TRBV10-2 and TRBJ2-5; 7 positions match TRBD1. This CDR3 contains 14 residues. The J segment lost 1 base and the V segment lost 5 bases, leaving 4 bases of the junction unmatched. Looked up from germline, CDR1 is WSHSY and CDR2 is SAAADI. The CDR3 is CASSSTGRQETQYF. As DNA, the CDR3 is TGCGCCAGCAGTTCGACAGGGCGCCAAGAGACCCAGTACTTC.

The chain recombines TRBV30 with TRBJ2-1; possibly TRBD1 for D (6 bases). The length of the CDR3 is 12 residues. Germline values: CDR1 GTSNPN, CDR2 SVGIG (reference sequence). V was pared by 5 bases and J by 9 bases, with 14 bases between. The CDR3 sequence is CAWSTGIGEQFF. CDR3 nucleotide sequence: TGTGCCTGGTCCACAGGGATTGGTGAGCAGTTCTTC.

The chain is built from TRBV7-9 and TRBJ1-4; 7 bases line up with TRBD1. Losses at the gene ends were 5 bases for V and 0 bases for J; bases not matched to a gene: 12. The CDR3 loop spans 18 amino acids. The germline CDR1 and CDR2 sequences are SEHNR and FQNEAQ (reference sequence). Here the CDR3 DNA reads TGTGCCAGCAGCCGGACCGGGACAGCGATTGCAACTAATGAAAAACTGTTTTTT. Translating gives CASSRTGTAIATNEKLFF.

This chain uses TRBV15 with TRBJ2-1; D gene uncertain. The CDR3 spans 14 residues. Looked up from germline, CDR1 is LNHNV and CDR2 is YYDKDF (reference sequence). Trimming pared 0 bases from V and 8 bases from J, leaving 11 bases between. The chain's CDR3 is CATSREPRSDEQFF. The CDR3, as DNA: TGTGCCACCAGCAGAGAGCCGCGTTCCGATGAGCAGTTCTTC.

The V and J genes are TRBV4-2 and TRBJ2-2; D perhaps matches TRBD2 (5 bases). V was shortened by 4 bases and J by 7 bases, with 13 bases between the two germline ends. CDR3 length: 14 residues. Looked up from germline, CDR1 is LGHNA and CDR2 is YNFKEQ. The CDR3 region has the DNA TGTGCCAGCAGCCGATACGGGGTCGACGGGGAGCTGTTTTTT. Its protein product is CASSRYGVDGELFF.

The chain employs TRBV7-9 and TRBJ2-3; the match to TRBD1 covers 8 bases. From germline, CDR1 is SEHNR and CDR2 FQNEAQ (reference sequence). V shed 3 bases, J shed 6 bases, and the junction held 5 bases outside the gene matches. CDR3 length equals 14 residues. The CDR3: CASSLDRVWDTQYF. The CDR3 coding sequence is TGTGCCAGCAGCTTGGACAGGGTTTGGGATACGCAGTATTTT.

The V gene is TRBV10-3, the J gene TRBJ1-4, with D uncertain. Germline assignment: CDR1 ENHRY and CDR2 SYGVKD. The ends were cut back, 10 bases at V and 0 bases at J, with 9 bases in the middle. This CDR3 is 13 amino acids long. In nucleotides, the CDR3 is TGTGCCACTGCGACATCAACTAATGAAAAACTGTTTTTT. This encodes CATATSTNEKLFF.

This clone was observed a handful of times. The J gene is TRBJ2-1, the V gene TRBV5-6; D not certain. This CDR3 is built from 13 residues. The V and J ends lost 4 bases and 4 bases respectively, with 9 bases between them. Germline CDR1 is SGHDT and CDR2 is YYEEEE. CDR3 amino acids: CASSVRFYNEQFF. The CDR3 DNA is TGTGCCAGCAGCGTCCGGTTTTACAATGAGCAGTTCTTC.

CDR3 DNA: TGTGCCTGGAGTAGACAGGGGTATGGCTACACCTTC. Protein sequence: CAWSRQGYGYTF. The chain combines TRBV30 with TRBJ1-2; TRBD1 matches at 8 bases. CDR3 length equals 12 residues. The V segment lost 2 bases and the J segment 5 bases; nucleotides outside the gene matches: 1. CDR1 GTSNPN and CDR2 SVGIG come from the germline V gene (reference sequence).

The chain recombines TRBV27 with TRBJ1-5, with D possibly matching TRBD1 (5 bases). Per germline, CDR1 MNHEY and CDR2 SMNVEV (reference sequence). The ends were cut back, 2 bases at V and 2 bases at J, with 7 bases in the middle. The CDR3 runs to 14 residues. The CDR3 DNA reads as TGTGCCAGCAGTTTAAAGGGGCGCAATCAGCCCCAGCATTTT. It specifies CASSLKGRNQPQHF.

Of note for this clone: This specimen includes other DNA sequences encoding the same CDR3. The V gene is TRBV7-9, the J gene TRBJ2-5; D not resolved. V lost 4 bases and J 2 bases, leaving 2 bases between the germline ends. The length of the CDR3 is 11 residues. CDR1 is SEHNR, CDR2 FQNEAQ, per germline (reference sequence). The CDR3 spells CASSSQETQYF. CDR3 nucleotides: TGTGCCAGCAGCTCACAAGAGACCCAGTACTTC.

This clone came up a few times. At one boundary the junction diverges from the germline segment, which might be a read error. The V call is TRBV4-3, the J call TRBJ1-6; 7 positions match TRBD1. This CDR3 has 16 residues. Germline values: CDR1 LGHNA, CDR2 YSLEER. The CDR3 region is CASSRDRDRYTSPLHF. In DNA form, the CDR3 reads TGCGCCAGCAGCCGTGACCGGGACAGATATACTTCACCCCTCCACTTT.

The V and J genes are TRBV28 and TRBJ1-2, with 11 positions matching TRBD1. Germline V CDR1 and CDR2: MDHEN, SYDVKM. This CDR3 contains 16 residues. The ends lost 2 bases at V and 3 bases at J; junction bases unmatched: 5. CDR3: CASSLGGQGVYYGYTF. DNA of the CDR3: TGTGCCAGCAGTTTAGGGGGACAGGGGGTTTACTATGGCTACACCTTC.

This chain connects TRBV28 to TRBJ2-7; the match to TRBD1 covers 7 bases. The junction had 4 bases not matched to a gene; V was cut back by 5 bases and J by 3 bases. Per germline, CDR1 MDHEN and CDR2 SYDVKM. The CDR3 runs to 13 residues. In DNA, the CDR3 is TGTGCCAGCAGTCTTACAGGGGACTACGAGCAGTACTTC. It encodes CASSLTGDYEQYF.

CDR3 coding DNA: TGTGCCAGCAGCTTGGTGGCAGCGGGGGAAGGCTACACCTTC. It is translated as CASSLVAAGEGYTF. The chain joins TRBV5-8 to TRBJ1-2, with D maybe TRBD1 (5 bases). V gave up 0 bases and J gave up 8 bases, with 14 bases separating them. This CDR3 spans 14 amino acids. Germline V gives CDR1 SGHTS, CDR2 YDEGEE.

The gene calls are TRBV6-5 and TRBJ1-2, with D possibly TRBD1 on 6 matching bases. V lost 6 bases to trimming and J lost 0 bases, with 14 bases between them. This CDR3 region has 15 residues. Germline V gives CDR1 MNHEY, CDR2 SVGAGI. The CDR3 nucleotides are TGTGCCAGCAGCCTACGGGACAATTCTAACTATGGCTACACCTTC. This sequence encodes CASSLRDNSNYGYTF.

This sequence joins TRBV11-2 and TRBJ1-4; no firm D call. CDR1 is SGHAT, CDR2 FQNNGV, per germline. The CDR3 sequence is 12 residues long. Trimming cost V 5 bases and J 13 bases, with 14 bases left between them. The CDR3 protein is CASSGKLGGLFF. The CDR3, as DNA: TGTGCCAGCAGCGGCAAGCTTGGCGGACTGTTTTTT.